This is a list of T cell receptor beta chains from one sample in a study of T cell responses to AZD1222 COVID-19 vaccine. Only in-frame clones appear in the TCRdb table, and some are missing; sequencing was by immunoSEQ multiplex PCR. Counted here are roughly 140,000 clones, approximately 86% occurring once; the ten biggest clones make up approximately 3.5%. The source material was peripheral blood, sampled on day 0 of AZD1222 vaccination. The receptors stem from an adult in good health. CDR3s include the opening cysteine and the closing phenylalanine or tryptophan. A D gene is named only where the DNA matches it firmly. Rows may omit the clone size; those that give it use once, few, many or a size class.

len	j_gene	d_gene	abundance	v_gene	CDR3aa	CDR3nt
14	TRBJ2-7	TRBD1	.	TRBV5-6	CASSLFRGRYEQYF	TGTGCCAGCAGCTTGTTTAGGGGGCGGTACGAGCAGTACTTC
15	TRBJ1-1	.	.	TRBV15	CATSRDFNRANEAFF	TGTGCCACCAGCAGAGATTTCAACAGAGCAAACGAAGCTTTCTTT
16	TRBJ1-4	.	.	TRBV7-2	CASSVRGWGTNEKLFF	TGTGCCAGCAGCGTTAGGGGTTGGGGTACGAATGAAAAACTGTTTTTT
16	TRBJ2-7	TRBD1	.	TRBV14	CASSPLLGGITYEQYF	TGTGCCAGCAGCCCCCTTTTAGGGGGCATCACCTACGAGCAGTACTTC
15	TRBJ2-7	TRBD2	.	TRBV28	CASSFPGRGGDEQYF	TGTGCCAGCAGCTTCCCAGGGAGGGGAGGGGACGAGCAGTACTTC
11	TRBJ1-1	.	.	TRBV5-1	CASSLHTEAFF	TGCGCCAGCAGCTTGCACACTGAAGCTTTCTTT
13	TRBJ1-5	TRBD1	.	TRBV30	CAWSGTGDQPQHF	TGTGCCTGGAGTGGGACAGGGGATCAGCCCCAGCATTTT
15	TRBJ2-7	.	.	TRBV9	CASSVGADAVYEQYF	TGTGCCAGCAGCGTAGGGGCGGACGCAGTCTACGAGCAGTACTTC
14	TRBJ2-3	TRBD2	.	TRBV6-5	CASSLGLASNTQYF	TGTGCCAGCAGTTTGGGACTAGCCTCAAATACGCAGTATTTT
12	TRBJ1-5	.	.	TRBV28	CASSPGLRPQHF	TGTGCCAGCAGTCCGGGTTTGCGGCCCCAGCATTTT
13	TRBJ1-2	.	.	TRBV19	CASHQGPDYGYTF	TGTGCCAGCCATCAAGGACCGGACTATGGCTACACCTTC
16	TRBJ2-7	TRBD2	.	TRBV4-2	CASSPRTSGAPSEQYF	TGTGCCAGCAGCCCCCGGACTAGCGGGGCCCCCAGCGAGCAGTACTTC
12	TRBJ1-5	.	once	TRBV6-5	CASGTGNQPQHF	TGTGCCAGTGGAACAGGGAATCAGCCCCAGCATTTT
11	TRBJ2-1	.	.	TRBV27	CASTMNYEQFF	TGTGCCAGCACTATGAACTATGAGCAGTTCTTC
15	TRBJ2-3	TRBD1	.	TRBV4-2	CASSPGTGNTDTQYF	TGTGCCAGCAGCCCAGGGACAGGGAACACAGATACGCAGTATTTT
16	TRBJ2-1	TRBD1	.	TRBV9	CASSVGIQGDNNEQFF	TGTGCCAGCAGCGTAGGCATACAGGGGGACAACAATGAGCAGTTCTTC